Listed here are 2 T cell receptor beta chains from one sample, sequenced in a study of PD-1 blockade in classical Hodgkin lymphoma. Clones were sequenced by immunoSEQ multiplex PCR, and TCRdb holds only the in-frame ones, with some missing. The sample contains around 25,000 clones, roughly 86% of which appear only once. Time point noted: cycle 4 day 1 (C4D1), after 5 to 7 weeks of nivolumab. Every patient was affected by relapse after autologous stem cell transplantation, while exposure to brentuximab vedotin was not uniform. The sample here was peripheral blood mononuclear cells (PBMCs), taken before the fourth cycle of nivolumab. The receptors were sampled from a human donor with classical Hodgkin lymphoma.

This clone was picked up one time. The chain carries TRBV14 and TRBJ2-7; no clear D gene. Per the germline V gene, CDR1 is SGHDN and CDR2 is FVKESK. The CDR3 contains 15 residues. V lost 0 bases and J 2 bases, leaving 11 bases between the germline ends. The DNA for the CDR3 is TGTGCCAGCAGCCAAGATAAAGGGCTCCCCTACGAGCAGTACTTC. Protein product: CASSQDKGLPYEQYF.

This clone was seen just once. At one of its ends the junction is not consistent with the germline gene, which may arise from a read error. J is TRBJ2-5 and V is TRBV7-7; 10 nucleotides line up with TRBD2. The germline V gene encodes CDR1 SSHAT and CDR2 FNYEAQ (reference sequence). The CDR3 extends over 15 amino acids. For the CDR3, the DNA is TGTGCTAGCAGCCCAGGGACTAGCGTCCCGGAGACCCAGTACTTC. Residues: CASSPGTSVPETQYF.